This entry lists 8 T cell receptor beta chains sequenced from one sample in a study of T cells expressing NK-cell markers. TCRdb reprocessed the 5' RACE reads; each CDR3 protein has one entry and no DNA is given. There are hundreds of thousands of distinct CDR3 sequences in the sample, with less than 4.5% held by the top ten. The material sequenced was blood T cells: a sorted CD56 or NKG2C T cell subset, CD4+ or CD8+ T cells, or bulk PBMC T cells (not recorded which). These receptors were collected from a man younger than 30 in good health.

This chain connects TRBV6-5 to TRBJ2-3; the D call of TRBD2 rests on TCRdb alone, since no DNA is present to check it. The germline CDR1 and CDR2 sequences are MNHEY and SVGAGI. The CDR3 is 15 residues long. The CDR3 here is CASSYLGSETDTQYF.

The chain combines TRBV5-5 with TRBJ2-5; checking the TCRdb D call of TRBD1 is not possible without DNA. Germline CDR1 SGHKS, CDR2 YYEKEE (reference sequence). The length of the CDR3 is 16 residues. The CDR3: CASRKPQGGRGETQYF.

The V and J genes are TRBV7-2 and TRBJ2-2; TCRdb selects TRBD1, and the lack of DNA leaves this call unchecked. CDR3 length: 16 amino acids. Germline V gene lookup returns CDR1 SGHTA and CDR2 FQGNSA. The CDR3 region is CASSLFPGANTGELFF.

The gene calls are TRBV20-1 and TRBJ1-2; TCRdb's D call, TRBD1, is unchecked because there is no DNA. The CDR3 is 13 residues long. CDR1 and CDR2 (germline): DFQATT, SNEGSKA (reference sequence). CDR3 region: CSASGTGFYGYTF.

This chain uses TRBV6-1 with TRBJ2-7. Germline V gene lookup returns CDR1 MNHNS and CDR2 SASEGT. There are 14 residues in the CDR3. Here the CDR3 reads CASREGWGSYEQYF.

V usage is TRBV7-9 and J usage is TRBJ2-6. The CDR3 has 17 amino acids. Germline loops: CDR1 SEHNR, CDR2 FQNEAQ (reference sequence). The CDR3 protein is CASSFFPRRSGANVLTF.

The genes are TRBV6-1 and TRBJ2-3; there is no DNA to check the TCRdb D call of TRBD1. Germline loops: CDR1 MNHNS, CDR2 SASEGT. This CDR3 comprises 15 residues. CDR3 amino acids: CASTPGPAVLDTQYF.

The V gene is TRBV4-3, the J gene TRBJ2-1; checking the TCRdb D call of TRBD2 is not possible without DNA. The CDR3 contains 15 residues. Germline CDR1 and CDR2: LGHNA and YSLEER. CDR3 sequence reads: CASSQDEGGHNEQFF.